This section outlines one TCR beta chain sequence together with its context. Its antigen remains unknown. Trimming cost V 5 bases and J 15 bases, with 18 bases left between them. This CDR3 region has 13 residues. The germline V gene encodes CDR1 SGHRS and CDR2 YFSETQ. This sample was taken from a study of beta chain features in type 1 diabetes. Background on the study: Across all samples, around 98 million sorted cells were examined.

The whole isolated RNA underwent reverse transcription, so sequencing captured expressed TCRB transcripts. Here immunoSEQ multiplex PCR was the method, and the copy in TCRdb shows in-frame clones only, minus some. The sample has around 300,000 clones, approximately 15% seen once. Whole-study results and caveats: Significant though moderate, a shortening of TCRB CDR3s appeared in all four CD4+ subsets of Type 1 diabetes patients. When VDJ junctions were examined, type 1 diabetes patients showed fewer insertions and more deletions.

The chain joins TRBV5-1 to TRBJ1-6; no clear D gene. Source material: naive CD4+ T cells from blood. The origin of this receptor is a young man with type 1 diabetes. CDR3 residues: CASREGSLEGLHF. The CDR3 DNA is TGCGCCAGCAGGGAGGGTAGTCTCGAGGGCCTCCACTTT.